The present T cell receptor (beta chain) was sequenced within a study of T-cell memory formation after mild COVID-19. As for the study in general: Clusters were largely donor specific. The study's findings and limits: CD4+ bias marked clones expanding day 15 to 37, unlike balanced contracting clones. The pre-infection memory compartment contained some responding clones, suggesting cross-reactive memory joined.

UMIs and sample barcodes were carried by the TCR alpha and TCR beta cDNA libraries that 5'RACE produced using constant-segment primers. A single record per CDR3 protein comes from TCRdb applying MiXCR to the 5' RACE reads. The table shows roughly 180,000 distinct CDR3 sequences, with around a sixth occurring only once. Concerning this clonotype itself: Its cognate antigen is unknown.

The CDR3 has 17 residues. V dropped 5 bases and J dropped 6; count of bases not matched to a gene: 15. The germline V gene has CDR1 LNHDA and CDR2 SQIVND (reference sequence). This sequence originates from a man aged 18 to 30 who had mild COVID-19 (a few samples of this study predate the infection). Cell type and time point are not known. The sample consisted of PBMCs or a T cell subset sorted from them (not recorded which). The chain recombines TRBV19 with TRBJ1-5; 8 bases map to TRBD1. Written as DNA, the CDR3 is TGTGCCAGTAGTCCGCACTCCGACAGGGGCATTGTTCAGCCCCAGCATTTT. Its translation: CASSPHSDRGIVQPQHF.